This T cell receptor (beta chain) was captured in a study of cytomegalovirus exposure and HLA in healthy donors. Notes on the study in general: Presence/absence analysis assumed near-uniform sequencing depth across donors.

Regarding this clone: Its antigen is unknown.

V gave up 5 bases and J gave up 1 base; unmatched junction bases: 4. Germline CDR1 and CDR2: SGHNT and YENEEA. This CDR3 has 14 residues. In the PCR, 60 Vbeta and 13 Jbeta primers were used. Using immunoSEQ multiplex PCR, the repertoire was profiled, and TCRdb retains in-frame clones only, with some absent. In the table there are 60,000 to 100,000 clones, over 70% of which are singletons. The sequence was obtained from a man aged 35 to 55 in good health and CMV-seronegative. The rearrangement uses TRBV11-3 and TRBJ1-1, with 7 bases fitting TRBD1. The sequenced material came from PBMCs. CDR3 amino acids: CASSQGDTNTEAFF. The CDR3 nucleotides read TGTGCCAGCAGCCAGGGGGACACGAACACTGAAGCTTTCTTT.